This T cell receptor beta chain comes out of a study of T cells in Graves' hyperthyroidism and ophthalmopathy. This clonotype was seen many times. V trimming: 1 base; J trimming: 3 bases; junction bases outside the gene matches: 5. The germline V gene encodes CDR1 SGHVS and CDR2 FQNEAQ. The CDR3 is 16 amino acids. Pregnant or lactating patients were excluded, as were those with uncontrolled infection or other autoimmune disease. Template material for amplifying TCR beta CDR3 regions consisted of RNA transcripts. In the first-round RT-PCR of the TCR CDR3, the HTBI primer set was used. TCRdb used MiXCR to reprocess the multiplex PCR reads, holding one entry per CDR3 protein. Altogether hundreds of thousands of distinct CDR3 sequences are present, over 12% being singletons, with the ten largest covering over 3.5%.

V is TRBV7-8 and J is TRBJ1-2; 10 nucleotides match TRBD1. The sequence derives from a woman between 40 and 55 years old with Graves' ophthalmopathy. Sequencing was done on a sample of blood. CDR3 bases: TGTGCCAGCAGCTTAGAGCGACAGGGGGCTTACTATGGCTACACCTTC. Translated: CASSLERQGAYYGYTF.